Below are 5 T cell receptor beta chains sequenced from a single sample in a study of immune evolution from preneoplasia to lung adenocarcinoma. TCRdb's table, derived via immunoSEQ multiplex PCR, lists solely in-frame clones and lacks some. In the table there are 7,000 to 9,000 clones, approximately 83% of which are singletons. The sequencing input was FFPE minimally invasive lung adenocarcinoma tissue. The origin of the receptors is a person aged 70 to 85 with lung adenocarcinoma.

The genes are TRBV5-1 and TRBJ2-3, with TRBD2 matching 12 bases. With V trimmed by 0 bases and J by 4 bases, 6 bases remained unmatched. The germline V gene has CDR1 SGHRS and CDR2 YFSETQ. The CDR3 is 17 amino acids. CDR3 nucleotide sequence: TGCGCCAGCAGCTTGGCCTCGACTAGCGGGGGCCCAGATACGCAGTATTTT. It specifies CASSLASTSGGPDTQYF. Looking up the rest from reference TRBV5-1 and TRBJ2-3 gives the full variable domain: KAGVTQTPRYLIKTRGQQVTLSCSPISGHRSVSWYQQTPGQGLQFLFEYFSETQRNKGNFPGRFSGRQFSNSRSEMNVSTLELGDSALYLCASSLASTSGGPDTQYFGPGTRLTVL.

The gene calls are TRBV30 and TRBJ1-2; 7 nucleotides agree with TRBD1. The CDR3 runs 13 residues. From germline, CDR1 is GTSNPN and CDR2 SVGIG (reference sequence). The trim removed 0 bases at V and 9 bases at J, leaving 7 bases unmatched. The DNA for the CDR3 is TGTGCCTGGAGTGTTTCGACAGGGTCAAGCTACACCTTC. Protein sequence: CAWSVSTGSSYTF.

CDR3 protein: CASTGTGDYGYTF. The CDR3 DNA sequence: TGTGCCAGCACCGGGACAGGTGACTATGGCTACACCTTC. This sequence joins TRBV28 and TRBJ1-2, with 8 bases matching TRBD1. Germline CDR1 and CDR2: MDHEN and SYDVKM. Trimming removed 7 bases from V and 3 bases from J; junction bases left unmatched: 4. CDR3 size: 13 residues.

The DNA for the CDR3 is TGTGCCAGCAGCTCATACAGGGGGCGCGCAGATACGCAGTATTTT. Encoded protein: CASSSYRGRADTQYF. V is TRBV11-2 and J is TRBJ2-3; 9 bases agree with TRBD1. CDR3 length equals 15 residues. CDR1 is SGHAT and CDR2 is FQNNGV in the germline V gene. V shed 4 bases, J shed 4 bases, and the junction held 6 bases outside the gene matches.

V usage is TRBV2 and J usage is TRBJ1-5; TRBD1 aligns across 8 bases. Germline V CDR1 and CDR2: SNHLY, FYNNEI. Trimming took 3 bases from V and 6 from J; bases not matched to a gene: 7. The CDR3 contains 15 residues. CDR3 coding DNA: TGTGCCAGCAGTGAGGGACAGGTCCGGTCTCAGCCCCAGCATTTT. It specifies CASSEGQVRSQPQHF.